One sample yielded the 16 T cell receptor beta chains listed below, sequenced in a study of cytomegalovirus exposure and HLA in healthy donors. The study ran its PCR with 60 Vbeta and 13 Jbeta primers. TCRdb keeps only in-frame clones here, not all; method: immunoSEQ multiplex PCR. Counted here are around 240,000 clones, more than 75% occurring once; the ten biggest clones make up around 5.7%. Material: PBMCs. Receptors were obtained from a woman aged 40 to 49 in good health and CMV-seropositive.

In this sample, this clone turned up a few times. The V gene is TRBV4-1, the J gene TRBJ2-2; D perhaps matches TRBD1 (6 bases). The CDR3 extends over 17 amino acids. Between the trimmed V and J ends, which lost 0 bases and 4 bases, there was a span of 15 bases. Germline V CDR1 and CDR2: MGHRA, YSYEKL. The CDR3 bases are TGCGCCAGCAGCCAAGATCTCCGACAGGCCATCACCGGGGAGCTGTTTTTT. Its translation is CASSQDLRQAITGELFF.

The rearrangement uses TRBV7-8 and TRBJ1-1, with D possibly being TRBD1 (6 bases). V gave up 1 base and J gave up 5 bases, with 14 bases separating them. CDR1 is SGHVS, CDR2 FQNEAQ, per germline. This CDR3 spans 15 amino acids. CDR3 nucleotides: TGTGCCAGCAGCTTAGGTCGGGGGGCGCGAACTGAAGCTTTCTTT. Translation: CASSLGRGARTEAFF.

Remarks on this clone: A junction end diverges from the germline sequence, so it may reflect a read error. The V gene is TRBV7-7, the J gene TRBJ2-5; D might be TRBD1 (6 bases). The end of the DNA aligns better with TRBJ2-7, so the J call may be wrong. CDR1 is SSHAT, CDR2 FNYEAQ, per germline (reference sequence). The length of the CDR3 is 13 residues. The CDR3: CASSPDRDYEQYF. The CDR3 coding sequence is TGTGCTAGCAGCCCGGACAGAGACTACGAGCAGTACTTC.

The rearrangement joins TRBV4-3 to TRBJ1-4; 10 bases match TRBD1. The V gene's germline CDR1 is LGHNA and CDR2 YSLEER. The CDR3 is 15 residues long. V dropped 2 bases and J dropped 8; count of bases not matched to a gene: 5. CDR3 sequence: CASSQQGTGVEKLFF. CDR3 nucleotides: TGCGCCAGCAGCCAACAAGGGACAGGGGTCGAAAAACTGTTTTTT.

The genes are TRBV2 and TRBJ2-5, with 10 bases identical to TRBD2. J was trimmed by 6 bases and V by 3 bases; bases with no gene match: 13. Germline-derived CDR1 and CDR2 are SNHLY and FYNNEI. The CDR3 totals 17 residues. The CDR3 nucleotides read TGTGCCAGCAGTGATTTTCTAGCGGGAGTAGACCGACAGACCCAGTACTTC. Translation gives CASSDFLAGVDRQTQYF.

The chain has TRBV29-1 and TRBJ1-4, with a possible D match to TRBD1 (5 bases). This CDR3 is 13 amino acids long. CDR1 and CDR2 from the germline V gene are SQVTM and ANQGSEA. V dropped 7 bases and J dropped 4 bases, with 13 bases sitting between them. CDR3 in DNA: TGCAGCGCCGCCCGGGGGTTTAATGAAAAACTGTTTTTT. Amino acid sequence: CSAARGFNEKLFF.

This chain connects TRBV27 to TRBJ2-7; possible D gene TRBD1, 6 bases. This CDR3 region has 18 residues. Trimming removed 4 bases from V and 2 bases from J, with 24 bases in between. The germline V gene has CDR1 MNHEY and CDR2 SMNVEV (reference sequence). The CDR3 region has the DNA TGTGCCAGCAGTTCCCCCCTCGCGAGGGCAGGGGACCCCTACGAGCAGTACTTC. As protein: CASSSPLARAGDPYEQYF.

The chain links TRBV2 to TRBJ2-3; TRBD2 matches 9 bases. This CDR3 spans 15 amino acids. The junction had 6 bases not matched to a gene; V was cut back by 7 bases and J by 1 base. Looked up from germline, CDR1 is SNHLY and CDR2 is FYNNEI. In DNA form, the CDR3 reads TGTGCCAGCACCAGGACTAGCGTGGGCACAGATACGCAGTATTTT. Encoded protein: CASTRTSVGTDTQYF.

The J gene is TRBJ1-5, the V gene TRBV30; D is ambiguous. With 1 base removed from V and 0 bases from J, the gap between germline ends came to 10 bases. Germline assignment: CDR1 GTSNPN and CDR2 SVGIG (reference sequence). The CDR3 consists of 15 residues. In nucleotides, the CDR3 is TGTGCCTGGAGTGACCGATTCTATAGCAATCAGCCCCAGCATTTT. Translation: CAWSDRFYSNQPQHF.

This clone has more than one count but fewer than ten. V gene TRBV4-3 combines with J gene TRBJ2-1; possible D gene TRBD2, 6 bases. The CDR3 loop spans 15 amino acids. Germline CDR1 and CDR2: LGHNA and YSLEER. Trimming left V 0 bases short and J 4 bases short, with 10 bases between. DNA of the CDR3: TGCGCCAGCAGCCAAGAAGGAGGGTTTTACAATGAGCAGTTCTTC. Encoded protein: CASSQEGGFYNEQFF.

The chain links TRBV10-2 to TRBJ1-1, with D tentatively TRBD1 (5 bases). V was shortened by 6 bases and J by 6 bases, with 17 bases between the two germline ends. CDR1 and CDR2 (germline): WSHSY, SAAADI. The CDR3 loop spans 14 amino acids. The CDR3 sequence is CASRASGGVPEAFF. The CDR3, as DNA: TGCGCCAGCAGGGCCTCTGGAGGGGTACCTGAAGCTTTCTTT.

DNA of the CDR3: TGTGCCAGTAGCCGGAAGGGGGAAAGAGGCACTGAAGCTTTCTTT. Its protein product is CASSRKGERGTEAFF. The J gene is TRBJ1-1, the V gene TRBV19, with D perhaps TRBD1 (6 bases). V was cut by 6 bases and J by 4 bases, with 18 bases left in between. Germline CDR1 reads LNHDA; CDR2 reads SQIVND (reference sequence). The CDR3 has 15 amino acids.

This chain uses TRBV18 with TRBJ2-7, with 9 bases identical to TRBD1. This CDR3 contains 17 residues. The V gene's germline CDR1 is KGHSH and CDR2 LQKENI. V lost 1 base and J lost 5; bases outside the gene matches: 12. CDR3 nucleotide sequence: TGTGCCAGCTCACCACTCCCTAGGGGACAGGGAACGGACGAGCAGTACTTC. Its protein product is CASSPLPRGQGTDEQYF.

V gene TRBV19 combines with J gene TRBJ1-5; no clear D gene. The CDR3 spans 14 residues. Trimming pared 7 bases from V and 6 bases from J, leaving 16 bases between. CDR1 is LNHDA and CDR2 is SQIVND in the germline V gene (reference sequence). Here the CDR3 reads CASKKEAIAQPQHF. DNA of the CDR3: TGTGCCAGTAAGAAGGAGGCGATTGCTCAGCCCCAGCATTTT.

This clone turned up a few times. Compared with germline, one end of the junction differs, possibly owing to a read error. The V and J genes are TRBV7-9 and TRBJ1-4; the D is unclear. Looked up from germline, CDR1 is SEHNR and CDR2 is FQNEAQ (reference sequence). CDR3 length: 12 amino acids. This CDR3 is CSSSRRFEKLFF. CDR3 DNA: TGTTCCAGCAGCCGGCGGTTCGAAAAACTGTTTTTT.

J is TRBJ2-5 and V is TRBV19; 7 bases match TRBD1. CDR3 length: 13 amino acids. CDR1 and CDR2 (germline): LNHDA, SQIVND (reference sequence). J gave up 4 bases and V 8 bases, and 7 bases lay outside the gene matches. The chain's CDR3 is CASEDRDTETQYF. The DNA for the CDR3 is TGTGCCAGTGAAGACAGGGATACAGAGACCCAGTACTTC. The full variable domain, rest sourced from reference TRBV19 and TRBJ2-5, is DGGITQSPKYLFRKEGQNVTLSCEQNLNHDAMYWYRQDPGQGLRLIYYSQIVNDFQKGDIAEGYSVSREKKESFPLTVTSAQKNPTAFYLCASEDRDTETQYFGPGTRLLVL.